This T cell receptor beta chain is drawn from a study of cytomegalovirus exposure and HLA in healthy donors (dated by TCRdb to the late 2010s). Broadly, across the study: According to a later analysis, the 120 or so validation repertoires were produced on the same platform as the roughly 700 repertoires of the first cohort. The study was designed to test whether signatures of past pathogen exposure could be identified by cataloging public T cell receptors. A separate validation cohort of 100 to 150 different subjects was used in addition to the 666-subject first cohort. To predict cytomegalovirus infection status, the study combined high-throughput TCR immunosequencing, statistical association of individual TCRs with disease status, and machine learning. What the research found in general, with its limitations: It was suggested by the authors that the approach could potentially be generalized to other disease states and immunological phenotypes. The validation cohort had no HLA typing available for a later analysis, so co-occurrence within that cohort was assessed over all 120 or so repertoires. While some public TCRs were present in many individuals, most TCR sequences turned up only very rarely across donors. Subsequent analysis determined that TCRs grouped into clusters in the first cohort also showed a tendency toward co-occurrence across the roughly 120 validation repertoires, and about 94% of cluster scores exceeded 0. In vitro tests confirmed that a few of the cytomegalovirus-associated TCR beta chains recognize cytomegalovirus antigens. A total of 164 TCR beta chains were listed by the study as associated with cytomegalovirus. In both the original and validation cohorts, the classifier was reported to diagnose cytomegalovirus status with high specificity and sensitivity.

Turning to this clone: It lacks a known antigen. Base qualities are not at hand, and no much larger clone is one base apart.

Donors formed part of the validation cohort, which comprised 120 subjects and was distinct from the first cohort of over 500 subjects. To prepare the library, the immunoSEQ multiplex PCR assay was applied. On the authors' methods: To diagnose cytomegalovirus status from the catalog of TCR beta chain sequences, a statistical classification framework was built. The source is immuneACCESS, and TCRdb retained only in-frame sequences with V and J called. Part of the clones is not carried over; for the studies checked, unresolved V genes explain less than half of this, and the remainder is unexplained. That table supplies the V and J calls and clone size; D and trimming were determined from the DNA. A total of 110,000 or so clones appear in this sample, about 94% of them only once. The ten most abundant clones make up 0.67% of the sample. CDR1 SNHLY and CDR2 FYNNEI are derived from the germline V gene. Trimming at the junction amounts to 4 bases on V and 2 bases on J, and the germline ends lie 6 bases apart. Including the terminal cysteine and phenylalanine, the CDR3 comprises 12 residues. Only CDR3 DNA is held: 36 bases, read in frame from base 1.

Recombination linked TRBV2 to TRBJ2-7; the D gene remains uncertain. The sample was PBMCs. The TCR comes from a woman in her late teens or twenties in good health and CMV-seronegative. Here is the DNA: TGTGCCAGCAGTGGCCAGACCTACGAGCAGTACTTC. This yields the protein CASSGQTYEQYF.